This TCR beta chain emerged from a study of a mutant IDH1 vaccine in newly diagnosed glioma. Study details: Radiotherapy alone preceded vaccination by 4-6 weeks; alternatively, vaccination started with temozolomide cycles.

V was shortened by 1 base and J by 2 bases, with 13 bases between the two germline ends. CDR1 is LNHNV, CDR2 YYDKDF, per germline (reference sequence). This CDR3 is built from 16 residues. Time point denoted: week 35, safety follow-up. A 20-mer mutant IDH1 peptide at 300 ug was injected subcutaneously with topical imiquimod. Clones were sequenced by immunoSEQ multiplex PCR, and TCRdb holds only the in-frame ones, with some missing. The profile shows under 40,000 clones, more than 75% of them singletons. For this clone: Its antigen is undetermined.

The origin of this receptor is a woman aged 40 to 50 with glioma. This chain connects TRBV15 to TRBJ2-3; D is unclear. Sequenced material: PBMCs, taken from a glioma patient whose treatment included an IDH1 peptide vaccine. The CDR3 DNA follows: TGTGCCACCAGCAGAGGAAAGTCCCCCTCCACAGATACGCAGTATTTT. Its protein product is CATSRGKSPSTDTQYF.